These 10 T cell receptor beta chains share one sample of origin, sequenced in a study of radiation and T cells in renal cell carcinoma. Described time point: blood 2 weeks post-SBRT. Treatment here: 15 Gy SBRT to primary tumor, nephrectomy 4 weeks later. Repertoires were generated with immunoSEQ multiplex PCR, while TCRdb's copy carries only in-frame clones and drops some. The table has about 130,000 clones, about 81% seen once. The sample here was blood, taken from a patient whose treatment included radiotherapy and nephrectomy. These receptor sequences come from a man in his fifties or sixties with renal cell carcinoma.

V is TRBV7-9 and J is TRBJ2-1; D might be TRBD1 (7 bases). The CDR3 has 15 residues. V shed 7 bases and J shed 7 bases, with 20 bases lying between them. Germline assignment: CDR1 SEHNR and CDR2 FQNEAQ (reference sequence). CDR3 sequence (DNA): TGTGCCAGCAATCCACGCTCCGCAGGGGGGAATGAGCAGTTCTTC. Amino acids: CASNPRSAGGNEQFF.

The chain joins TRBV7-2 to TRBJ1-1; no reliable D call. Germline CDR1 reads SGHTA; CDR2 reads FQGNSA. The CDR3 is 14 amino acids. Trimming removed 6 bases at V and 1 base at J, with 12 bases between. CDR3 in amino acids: CASRRAGTNTEAFF. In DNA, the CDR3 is TGTGCCAGCAGGCGGGCAGGTACGAACACTGAAGCTTTCTTT.

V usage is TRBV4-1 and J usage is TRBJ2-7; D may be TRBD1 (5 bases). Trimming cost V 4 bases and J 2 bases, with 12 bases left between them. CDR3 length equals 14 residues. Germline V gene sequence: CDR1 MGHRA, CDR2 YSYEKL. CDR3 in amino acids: CASSRTEGAYEQYF. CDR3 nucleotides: TGCGCCAGCAGCCGGACCGAAGGGGCCTACGAGCAGTACTTC.

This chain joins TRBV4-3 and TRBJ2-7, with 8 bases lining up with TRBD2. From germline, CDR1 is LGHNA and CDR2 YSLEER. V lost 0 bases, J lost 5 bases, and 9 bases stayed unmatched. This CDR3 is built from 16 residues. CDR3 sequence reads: CASSQEGRTSFDEQYF. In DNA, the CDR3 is TGCGCCAGCAGCCAAGAAGGTCGGACTAGCTTCGACGAGCAGTACTTC.

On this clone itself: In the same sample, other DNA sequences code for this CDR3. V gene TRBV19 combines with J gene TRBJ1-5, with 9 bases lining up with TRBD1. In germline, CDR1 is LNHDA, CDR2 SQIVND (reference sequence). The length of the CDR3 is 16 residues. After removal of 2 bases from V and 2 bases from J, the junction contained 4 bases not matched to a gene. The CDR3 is CASSITGGAGNQPQHF. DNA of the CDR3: TGTGCCAGTAGTATAACAGGGGGCGCGGGCAATCAGCCCCAGCATTTT.

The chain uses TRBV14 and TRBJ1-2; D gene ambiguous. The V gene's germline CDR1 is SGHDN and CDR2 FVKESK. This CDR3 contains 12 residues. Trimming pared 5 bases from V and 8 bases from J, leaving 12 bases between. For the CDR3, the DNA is TGTGCCAGCAGCAACCCGGGCGGCGGCTACACCTTC. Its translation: CASSNPGGGYTF.

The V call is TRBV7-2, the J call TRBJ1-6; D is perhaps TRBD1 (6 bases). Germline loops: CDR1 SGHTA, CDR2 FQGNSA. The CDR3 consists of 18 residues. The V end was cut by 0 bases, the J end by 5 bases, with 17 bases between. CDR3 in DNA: TGTGCCAGCAGCTTAGCGCAATGGGGGCGAAACAATAATTCACCCCTCCACTTT. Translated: CASSLAQWGRNNNSPLHF.

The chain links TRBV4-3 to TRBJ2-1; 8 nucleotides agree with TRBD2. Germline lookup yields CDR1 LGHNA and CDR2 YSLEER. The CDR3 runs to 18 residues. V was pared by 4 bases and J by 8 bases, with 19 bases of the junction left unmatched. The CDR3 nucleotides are TGCGCCAGCAGCCGACGGGGATCAGCGGGGGCCCTTTGGGATGAGCAGTTCTTC. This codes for CASSRRGSAGALWDEQFF.

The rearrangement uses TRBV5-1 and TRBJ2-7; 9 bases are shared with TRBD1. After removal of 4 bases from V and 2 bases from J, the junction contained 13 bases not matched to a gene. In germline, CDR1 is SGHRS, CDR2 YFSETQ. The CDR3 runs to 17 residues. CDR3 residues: CASSEWTGAISPYEQYF. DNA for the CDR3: TGCGCCAGCAGCGAATGGACAGGGGCGATTTCCCCCTACGAGCAGTACTTC.

The DNA of the CDR3 is TGTGCCAGCAGTTTCGATGCGGGGGGGCTCTACGAGCAGTACTTC. This codes for CASSFDAGGLYEQYF. The V and J genes are TRBV6-1 and TRBJ2-7, with 9 positions matching TRBD2. The V and J ends lost 5 bases and 3 bases, in that order; junction bases with no gene match: 8. CDR1 is MNHNS, CDR2 SASEGT, per germline. The CDR3 is 15 residues long.